This T cell receptor (beta chain) came from a study of T cell responses to AZD1222 COVID-19 vaccine. Investigators merged groups given second doses at roughly 4 or roughly 12 weeks. A word on this clone: The antigen is unknown.

Whole-study findings and limits: Spike-specific TCR breadth and depth grew following two AZD1222 doses.

From germline, CDR1 is LGHNA and CDR2 YNFKEQ. Between the trimmed V and J ends, which lost 1 base and 3 bases, there was a span of 10 bases. This CDR3 is 14 amino acids long. Libraries were prepared by immunoSEQ multiplex PCR; TCRdb keeps only in-frame clonotypes and omits some of them. This sample has around 99,000 clones, with around 87% found just once. The TCR sequence derives from an adult who received the AZD1222 COVID-19 vaccine. The chain has TRBV4-2 and TRBJ2-7, with TRBD2 as a possible D gene (7 bases). The sequenced sample was peripheral blood, obtained 28 days after the second AZD1222 dose. The chain's CDR3 is CASSQGEGGYEQYF. CDR3 bases: TGTGCCAGCAGCCAAGGGGAGGGGGGCTACGAGCAGTACTTC.